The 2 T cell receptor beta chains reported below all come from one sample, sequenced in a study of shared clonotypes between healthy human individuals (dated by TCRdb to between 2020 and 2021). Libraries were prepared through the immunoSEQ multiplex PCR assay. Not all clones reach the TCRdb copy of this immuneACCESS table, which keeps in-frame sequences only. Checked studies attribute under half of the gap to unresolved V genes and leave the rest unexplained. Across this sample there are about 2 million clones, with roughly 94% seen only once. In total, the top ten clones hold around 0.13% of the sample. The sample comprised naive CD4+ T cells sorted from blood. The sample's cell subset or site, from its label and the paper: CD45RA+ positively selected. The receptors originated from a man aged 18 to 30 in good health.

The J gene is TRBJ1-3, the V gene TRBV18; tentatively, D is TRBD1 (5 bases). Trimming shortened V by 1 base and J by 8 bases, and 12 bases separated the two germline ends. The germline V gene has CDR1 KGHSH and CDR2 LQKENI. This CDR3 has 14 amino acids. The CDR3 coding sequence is TGTGCCAGCTCACCACTGGGGCAGGGAGACACCATATATTTT. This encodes CASSPLGQGDTIYF.

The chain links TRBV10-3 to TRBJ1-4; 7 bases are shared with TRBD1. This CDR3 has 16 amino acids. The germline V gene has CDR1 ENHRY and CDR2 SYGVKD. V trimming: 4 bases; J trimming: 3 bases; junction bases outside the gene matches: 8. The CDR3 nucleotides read TGTGCCATCAGTGGGGGCACCCAGGGGGCTAATGAAAAACTGTTTTTT. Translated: CAISGGTQGANEKLFF.